Below are 23 T cell receptor beta chains sequenced from a single sample in a study of OX40 agonist ivuxolimab in advanced cancers. This table comes from immunoSEQ multiplex PCR, and its TCRdb copy is limited to in-frame clones, with some not included. The table has tens of thousands of clones, about 91% seen once; the top ten hold under 0.35%. The sample consisted of CD4+ or CD8+ T cells sorted from blood, taken in a trial of the OX40 agonist ivuxolimab. All receptors come from an adult with an advanced solid tumor such as melanoma, head and neck, liver or kidney cancer.

This chain links TRBV28 with TRBJ2-5; 8 nucleotides agree with TRBD1. V lost 2 bases and J lost 4; bases outside the gene matches: 12. The V gene's germline CDR1 is MDHEN and CDR2 SYDVKM. The CDR3 sequence is 17 residues long. The CDR3 region is CASSLVAPSRGRETQYF. CDR3 nucleotide sequence: TGTGCCAGCAGTTTAGTAGCCCCCTCCAGGGGGCGAGAGACCCAGTACTTC. The entire variable domain, with the rest obtained from reference TRBV28 and TRBJ2-5, is as follows: DVKVTQSSRYLVKRTGEKVFLECVQDMDHENMFWYRQDPGLGLRLIYFSYDVKMKEKGDIPEGYSVSREKKERFSLILESASTNQTSMYLCASSLVAPSRGRETQYFGPGTRLLVL.

About this clone itself: Compared with germline, one end of the junction differs, possibly owing to a read error. The CDR3 here is CASSGTGNSEAFF. CDR3 DNA: TGTGCCAGCAGCGGGACAGGGAACAGTGAAGCTTTCTTT. The rearrangement uses TRBV6-5 and TRBJ1-1, with 9 bases matching TRBD1. Germline V gives CDR1 MNHEY, CDR2 SVGAGI. The CDR3 length is 13 residues.

The V gene is TRBV4-3, the J gene TRBJ1-2; the D is unclear. V was clipped by 1 base and J by 1 base, with 10 bases between them. The CDR3 length is 15 residues. Per germline, CDR1 LGHNA and CDR2 YSLEER. Here the CDR3 reads CASSQVAGINYGYTF. As DNA, the CDR3 is TGCGCCAGCAGCCAAGTGGCGGGGATTAACTATGGCTACACCTTC.

The rearrangement uses TRBV13 and TRBJ1-1; 9 bases agree with TRBD1. The CDR3 loop spans 14 amino acids. V trimming: 1 base; J trimming: 10 bases; junction bases outside the gene matches: 7. Germline V gives CDR1 PRHDT, CDR2 FYEKMQ (reference sequence). DNA of the CDR3: TGTGCCAGCAGCTTAGACCTGGGGACAGGGAGAGCTTTCTTT. Its translation: CASSLDLGTGRAFF. The full variable domain, in which reference TRBV13 and TRBJ1-1 provide the parts outside the CDR3, is AAGVIQSPRHLIKEKRETATLKCYPIPRHDTVYWYQQGPGQDPQFLISFYEKMQSDKGSIPDRFSAQQFSDYHSELNMSSLELGDSALYFCASSLDLGTGRAFFGQGTRLTVV.

CDR3 coding DNA: TGTGCCAGCTCATCCCGGGACAGGGGAGGCAATCAGCCCCAGCATTTT. Protein product: CASSSRDRGGNQPQHF. This chain joins TRBV18 and TRBJ1-5, with TRBD1 identical over 10 bases. The germline gives CDR1 KGHSH, CDR2 LQKENI. CDR3 length equals 16 residues. Unmatched junction bases numbered 6, after V lost 5 bases and J lost 2 bases.

V gene TRBV14 combines with J gene TRBJ2-3; D remains unclear. CDR3 length equals 13 residues. Germline loops: CDR1 SGHDN, CDR2 FVKESK. With 1 base removed from V and 4 bases from J, the gap between germline ends came to 6 bases. CDR3 loop: CASSQGQPDTQYF. CDR3 in DNA: TGTGCCAGCAGCCAAGGACAACCAGATACGCAGTATTTT.

This clone came up many times. V gene TRBV5-4 combines with J gene TRBJ1-6; unclear D gene. CDR1 is SGHNT, CDR2 YYREEE, per germline (reference sequence). There are 13 residues in the CDR3. V shed 0 bases and J shed 7 bases, with 5 bases lying between them. The CDR3: CASSLEGNSPLHF. CDR3 bases: TGTGCCAGCAGCTTGGAAGGGAATTCACCCCTCCACTTT.

J is TRBJ1-1 and V is TRBV19; no reliable D call. The germline V and J ends were trimmed by 6 bases and 9 bases, with 17 bases remaining between them. The germline gives CDR1 LNHDA, CDR2 SQIVND (reference sequence). The CDR3 contains 13 residues. The CDR3 coding sequence is TGTGCCAGTAGGGAAGATGGGATCTCTAAAGCTTTCTTT. It specifies CASREDGISKAFF.

V usage is TRBV7-2 and J usage is TRBJ1-5; unclear D gene. V lost 2 bases, J lost 6 bases, and 5 bases lay in between. Germline loops: CDR1 SGHTA, CDR2 FQGNSA. CDR3 length: 12 residues. The CDR3: CASSLRGQPQHF. CDR3 DNA: TGTGCCAGCAGCTTACGGGGTCAGCCCCAGCATTTT. Full variable domain (remainder filled in from reference TRBV7-2 and TRBJ1-5): GAGVSQSPSNKVTEKGKDVELRCDPISGHTALYWYRQSLGQGLEFLIYFQGNSAPDKSGLPSDRFSAERTGGSVSTLTIQRTQQEDSAVYLCASSLRGQPQHFGDGTRLSIL.

This clone came up once. The chain joins TRBV11-2 to TRBJ2-3; TRBD2 aligns across 8 bases. This CDR3 is 14 amino acids long. V was clipped by 2 bases and J by 5 bases; unmatched bases: 3. The germline V gene has CDR1 SGHAT and CDR2 FQNNGV. The CDR3 bases are TGTGCCAGCAGCTTATTACGGGGGGGAGATACGCAGTATTTT. Amino acid sequence: CASSLLRGGDTQYF. Looking up the rest from reference TRBV11-2 and TRBJ2-3 gives the full variable domain: EAGVAQSPRYKIIEKRQSVAFWCNPISGHATLYWYQQILGQGPKLLIQFQNNGVVDDSQLPKDRFSAERLKGVDSTLKIQPAKLEDSAVYLCASSLLRGGDTQYFGPGTRLTVL.

The gene calls are TRBV5-4 and TRBJ2-2; 7 bases map to TRBD1. The CDR3 has 17 amino acids. J gave up 3 bases and V 4 bases, and 12 bases lay outside the gene matches. Germline V lookup: CDR1 SGHNT, CDR2 YYREEE (reference sequence). The CDR3, as DNA: TGTGCCAGCAGCCCCAAAGGCAGGGGGATTTACACCGGGGAGCTGTTTTTT. Protein product: CASSPKGRGIYTGELFF.

The gene calls are TRBV4-1 and TRBJ2-3, with TRBD2 matching over 9 bases. The CDR3 is 16 amino acids. Unmatched junction bases numbered 3, after V lost 1 base and J lost 1 base. Germline V lookup: CDR1 MGHRA, CDR2 YSYEKL. In DNA form, the CDR3 reads TGCGCCAGCAGCCAAGGATCTAGCGGGGGCACAGATACGCAGTATTTT. Protein product: CASSQGSSGGTDTQYF.

CDR3 sequence (DNA): TGTGCCAGCAGCTCCCCTACCCTTGGCACTGAAGCTTTCTTT. This encodes CASSSPTLGTEAFF. The genes are TRBV11-2 and TRBJ1-1; no firm D call. V dropped 4 bases and J dropped 4 bases, with 13 bases sitting between them. This CDR3 contains 14 residues. The germline V gene has CDR1 SGHAT and CDR2 FQNNGV.

In its sample, this clone was seen many times. This chain connects TRBV30 to TRBJ2-7, with a possible D match to TRBD2 (7 bases). Germline lookup yields CDR1 GTSNPN and CDR2 SVGIG (reference sequence). The CDR3 has 12 amino acids. V was cut by 5 bases and J by 3 bases, with 11 bases left in between. CDR3 coding DNA: TGTGCCTGGGAGGGAGGGGGCTACGAGCAGTACTTC. Translated: CAWEGGGYEQYF.

This clone was recorded once. DNA for the CDR3: TGCAGCGTTAGGGGCACGGGAGATGAGCAGTTCTTC. Protein sequence: CSVRGTGDEQFF. The chain carries TRBV29-1 and TRBJ2-1; a weak D match, TRBD2 (6 bases). This CDR3 is 12 amino acids long. The V end was cut by 5 bases, the J end by 8 bases, with 13 bases between. CDR1 and CDR2 (germline): SQVTM, ANQGSEA.

This clone appeared once. The rearrangement joins TRBV5-8 to TRBJ2-2, with no clear D. The V gene lost 2 bases and the J gene lost 0 bases, with 8 bases spanning the gap. The CDR3 runs 15 residues. CDR1 is SGHTS and CDR2 is YDEGEE in the germline V gene. DNA of the CDR3: TGTGCCAGCAGCTTTTTTCTAACGAACACCGGGGAGCTGTTTTTT. It is translated as CASSFFLTNTGELFF.

This clone was seen only once. The rearrangement joins TRBV29-1 to TRBJ2-1; 9 bases are shared with TRBD2. The CDR3 length is 13 residues. Germline V gene sequence: CDR1 SQVTM, CDR2 ANQGSEA. The junction had 9 bases not matched to a gene; V was cut back by 8 bases and J by 7 bases. The CDR3 region is CSSRVAGVNEQFF. The CDR3 bases are TGCAGCAGTCGCGTAGCGGGAGTTAATGAGCAGTTCTTC.

This sequence joins TRBV11-2 and TRBJ2-1, with TRBD2 matching over 10 bases. The CDR3 loop spans 14 amino acids. Germline V gene data show CDR1 as SGHAT and CDR2 as FQNNGV. The J segment lost 5 bases and the V segment lost 6 bases, leaving 4 bases of the junction unmatched. CDR3 in DNA: TGTGCCAGCAGTTCAAGCGGGGGGGACAATGAGCAGTTCTTC. Encoded protein: CASSSSGGDNEQFF. Drawing the rest from reference TRBV11-2 and TRBJ2-1, the complete variable domain is EAGVAQSPRYKIIEKRQSVAFWCNPISGHATLYWYQQILGQGPKLLIQFQNNGVVDDSQLPKDRFSAERLKGVDSTLKIQPAKLEDSAVYLCASSSSGGDNEQFFGPGTRLTVL.

The chain is built from TRBV9 and TRBJ2-1; possible D gene TRBD2, 6 bases. V lost 6 bases and J lost 1, with 11 bases in between. CDR3 size: 14 residues. CDR1 and CDR2 (germline): SGDLS, YYNGEE. The CDR3 nucleotides are TGTGCCAGCACCCTGAGCGGGTCCTACAATGAGCAGTTCTTC. It yields the protein CASTLSGSYNEQFF.

The V gene is TRBV7-9, the J gene TRBJ2-3, with a weak D call TRBD2 (6 bases). From germline, CDR1 is SEHNR and CDR2 FQNEAQ (reference sequence). This CDR3 spans 16 amino acids. Trimming left V 3 bases short and J 5 bases short, with 18 bases between. The chain's CDR3 is CASSLKLEGGLDTQYF. CDR3 bases: TGTGCCAGCAGCTTGAAACTAGAGGGAGGTTTAGATACGCAGTATTTT. The whole variable domain, remainder taken from reference TRBV7-9 and TRBJ2-3, is DTGVSQNPRHKITKRGQNVTFRCDPISEHNRLYWYRQTLGQGPEFLTYFQNEAQLEKSRLLSDRFSAERPKGSFSTLEIQRTEQGDSAMYLCASSLKLEGGLDTQYFGPGTRLTVL.

This clone was detected a few times. The chain carries TRBV7-2 and TRBJ1-6, with a weak D call TRBD1 (6 bases). The V gene lost 3 bases and the J gene lost 7 bases, with 10 bases spanning the gap. The CDR3 has 14 residues. Germline lookup yields CDR1 SGHTA and CDR2 FQGNSA. The CDR3 DNA follows: TGTGCCAGCAGCTTTGTGGGGGCGAATTCACCCCTCCACTTT. Translating gives CASSFVGANSPLHF. Looking up the rest from reference TRBV7-2 and TRBJ1-6 gives the full variable domain: GAGVSQSPSNKVTEKGKDVELRCDPISGHTALYWYRQSLGQGLEFLIYFQGNSAPDKSGLPSDRFSAERTGGSVSTLTIQRTQQEDSAVYLCASSFVGANSPLHFGNGTRLTVT.

This chain connects TRBV5-4 to TRBJ2-7; TRBD2 aligns across 11 bases. Germline CDR1 reads SGHNT; CDR2 reads YYREEE (reference sequence). The CDR3 has 16 residues. The junction had 13 bases not matched to a gene; V was cut back by 4 bases and J by 7 bases. The CDR3 sequence: CASSKELAGGPREQYF. As DNA, the CDR3 is TGTGCCAGCAGCAAAGAATTAGCGGGAGGGCCTCGGGAGCAGTACTTC.

This chain joins TRBV30 and TRBJ2-7; D is undetermined. V was shortened by 0 bases and J by 0 bases, with 6 bases between the two germline ends. The CDR3 length is 13 residues. Germline V gene sequence: CDR1 GTSNPN, CDR2 SVGIG (reference sequence). The CDR3 coding sequence is TGTGCCTGGAGTGTAGGCCCCTCCTACGAGCAGTACTTC. Protein sequence: CAWSVGPSYEQYF. Complete variable domain (other parts from reference TRBV30 and TRBJ2-7): SQTIHQWPATLVQPVGSPLSLECTVEGTSNPNLYWYRQAAGRGLQLLFYSVGIGQISSEVPQNLSASRPQDRQFILSSKKLLLSDSGFYLCAWSVGPSYEQYFGPGTRLTVT.